These 10 T cell receptor beta chains share one sample of origin, sequenced in a study of blood T cells in healthy people across ages. Using a J-beta primer mix together with a sample-barcoded 5' primer, a second PCR was run for roughly 7 to 12 cycles. From the 5' RACE reads, TCRdb called clonotypes with MiXCR, one entry per CDR3 protein. Among about 830,000 distinct CDR3 sequences listed, 62% were seen once. Sample: blood. These TCRs come from a man between 25 and 39 years old in good health.

This rearrangement joins TRBV20-1 to TRBJ2-5, with 7 bases identical to TRBD2. The CDR3 extends over 12 amino acids. Germline V gives CDR1 DFQATT, CDR2 SNEGSKA (reference sequence). The CDR3 region is CRPGGSQETQYF. The CDR3 DNA is TGCAGGCCCGGGGGGTCCCAAGAGACCCAGTACTTC.

This chain uses TRBV20-1 with TRBJ2-3, with D maybe TRBD1 (5 bases). The CDR3 runs to 14 residues. Germline V gives CDR1 DFQATT, CDR2 SNEGSKA (reference sequence). With 3 bases removed from V and 0 bases from J, the gap between germline ends came to 10 bases. The CDR3 loop is CSASPRQSTDTQYF. In nucleotides, the CDR3 is TGCAGTGCTAGTCCTAGACAGAGCACAGATACGCAGTATTTT.

The rearrangement joins TRBV7-9 to TRBJ2-1; 13 bases map to TRBD2. The DNA matches TRBJ2-7 better at its end, which makes the J call doubtful. Germline CDR1 and CDR2: SEHNR and FQNEAQ (reference sequence). CDR3 size: 16 residues. CDR3 sequence (DNA): TGTGCCAGCAGCCGGACTAGCGGGGGACCCTACAATGAGCAGTACTTC. Translating it yields CASSRTSGGPYNEQYF.

This clonotype occurred many times. The chain employs TRBV12-3 or TRBV12-4 and TRBJ1-4; TRBD1 aligns across 7 bases. The V gene end was trimmed by 5 bases and the J gene end by 5 bases; junction bases not matched to a gene: 2. This CDR3 contains 13 residues. The CDR3 sequence is CASSGTVNEKLFF. The CDR3 coding sequence is TGTGCCAGCAGTGGGACAGTAAATGAAAAACTGTTTTTT.

The chain joins TRBV2 to TRBJ2-3; D is perhaps TRBD2 (5 bases). In germline, CDR1 is SNHLY, CDR2 FYNNEI. V was shortened by 1 base and J by 0 bases, with 8 bases between the two germline ends. This CDR3 contains 15 residues. The DNA of the CDR3 is TGTGCCAGCAGTGAAGGACTAACTAGCACAGATACGCAGTATTTT. Its protein product is CASSEGLTSTDTQYF.

This CDR3 is CSAKGLADHNEQFF. CDR3 bases: TGCAGTGCGAAGGGACTAGCGGACCACAATGAGCAGTTCTTC. The chain combines TRBV20-1 with TRBJ2-1; TRBD2 aligns across 11 bases. Germline V gene data show CDR1 as DFQATT and CDR2 as SNEGSKA (reference sequence). V shed 6 bases and J 5 bases; nucleotides not matched to a gene: 6. CDR3 length equals 14 residues.

This clonotype was observed a few times. This chain connects TRBV12-3 or TRBV12-4 to TRBJ2-3; perhaps TRBD2 as D (6 bases). V gave up 5 bases and J gave up 0 bases, with 15 bases separating them. This CDR3 has 16 amino acids. The CDR3 DNA is TGTGCCAGCAGTGGCGCGCCGGGGACTAGCACAGATACGCAGTATTTT. It encodes CASSGAPGTSTDTQYF.

J is TRBJ2-5 and V is TRBV4-2; D may be TRBD1 or TRBD2 (5 bases each). Trimming removed 3 bases at V and 1 base at J, with 9 bases between. CDR1 LGHNA and CDR2 YNFKEQ come from the germline V gene. The CDR3 totals 14 residues. DNA for the CDR3: TGTGCCAGCAGCCAGGGACCACCCCAAGAGACCCAGTACTTC. It encodes CASSQGPPQETQYF.

This rearrangement joins TRBV6-5 to TRBJ2-1; 8 bases line up with TRBD2. The V segment lost 2 bases and the J segment 7 bases; nucleotides outside the gene matches: 10. CDR1 and CDR2 (germline): MNHEY, SVGAGI. The CDR3 contains 16 residues. The CDR3 DNA reads as TGTGCCAGCAGTTACGGCGGGGGGCCACTAGGGAATGAGCAGTTCTTC. Amino acids: CASSYGGGPLGNEQFF.

This clonotype was observed a handful of times. The V gene is TRBV27, the J gene TRBJ1-2; TRBD1 agrees at 9 bases. CDR3 length equals 17 residues. Germline V gene data show CDR1 as MNHEY and CDR2 as SMNVEV (reference sequence). V lost 0 bases, J lost 4 bases, and 9 bases stayed unmatched. The CDR3 sequence is CASSLSWNGQGPYGYTF. DNA of the CDR3: TGTGCCAGCAGTTTATCGTGGAATGGACAGGGGCCCTATGGCTACACCTTC.